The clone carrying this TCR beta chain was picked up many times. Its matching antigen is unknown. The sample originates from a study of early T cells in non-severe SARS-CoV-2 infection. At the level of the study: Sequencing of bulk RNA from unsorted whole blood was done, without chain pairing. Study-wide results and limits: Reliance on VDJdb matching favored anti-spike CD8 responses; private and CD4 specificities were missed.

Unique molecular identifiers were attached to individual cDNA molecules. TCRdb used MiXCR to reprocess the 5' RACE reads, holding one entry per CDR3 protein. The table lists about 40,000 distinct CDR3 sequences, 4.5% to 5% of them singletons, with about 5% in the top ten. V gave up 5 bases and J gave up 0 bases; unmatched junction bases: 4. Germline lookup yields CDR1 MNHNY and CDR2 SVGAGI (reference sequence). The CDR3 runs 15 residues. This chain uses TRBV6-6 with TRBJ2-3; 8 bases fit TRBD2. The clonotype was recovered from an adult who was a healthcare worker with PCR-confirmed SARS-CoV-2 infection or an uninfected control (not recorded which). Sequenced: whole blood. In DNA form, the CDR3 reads TGTGCCAGCAGTCTGGCTAGCGGGAGCACAGATACGCAGTATTTT. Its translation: CASSLASGSTDTQYF.